The 27 T cell receptor beta chains below come from one sample, sequenced in a study of shared clonotypes between healthy human individuals (TCRdb year 2020). Library preparation was by the immunoSEQ multiplex PCR assay. Entries here come from immuneACCESS through TCRdb and include only in-frame sequences with V and J called. Some clones fail to appear in such tables; in the studies checked, an unresolved V gene covers under half of the shortfall, and the cause of the remainder is unknown. The table for this sample lists roughly 500,000 clones; roughly 80% of them were counted only once. The ten largest clones add up to roughly 12% of the sample. The sample taken for sequencing was PBMCs. Receptor source: a woman aged 40 to 55 in good health. Some clones in this sample may be carry-over from other donors' samples.

The sample holds many counts of this clone. CDR3 residues: CASSRGSGGSTDTQYF. Written as DNA, the CDR3 is TGTGCCAGCAGCCGTGGCTCCGGGGGTAGCACAGATACGCAGTATTTT. The chain carries TRBV4-2 and TRBJ2-3; weak D call: TRBD2 (6 bases). V was shortened by 4 bases and J by 0 bases, with 14 bases between the two germline ends. Per the germline V gene, CDR1 is LGHNA and CDR2 is YNFKEQ. The CDR3 contains 16 residues.

Worth noting for this clone: At one end, the junction sequence differs from germline, possibly due to a read error. The V call is TRBV18, the J call TRBJ2-5, with D unclear. The germline V gene has CDR1 KGHSH and CDR2 LQKENI. CDR3 length: 11 residues. This chain's CDR3 is CASSPQEIQYF. Here the CDR3 DNA reads TGTGCCAGCTCACCACAGGAGATCCAGTACTTC.

The table lists this clone with a few counts. V usage is TRBV28 and J usage is TRBJ2-1; TRBD1 might be the D (5 bases). Germline V lookup: CDR1 MDHEN, CDR2 SYDVKM. There are 14 residues in the CDR3. Deletions cut 5 bases from V and 5 bases from J, with 13 bases between. The CDR3 nucleotides read TGTGCCAGCAGTAACCAGGGCCCCCACAATGAGCAGTTCTTC. Translation gives CASSNQGPHNEQFF.

Regarding this clone: A far larger clone is off by one base, so a read error is likely. Other nucleotide sequences from this sample produce the same CDR3. The V gene is TRBV9, the J gene TRBJ1-5; 7 bases line up with TRBD1. Per the germline V gene, CDR1 is SGDLS and CDR2 is YYNGEE. The CDR3 length is 15 residues. The CDR3 DNA follows: TGTGCTAGCAGCCTACAGGGGCGTTCGGGGCAGCCCCAGCATTTT. This translates into CASSLQGRSGQPQHF.

This chain connects TRBV7-7 to TRBJ1-5; D uncertain. Germline CDR1 and CDR2: SSHAT and FNYEAQ (reference sequence). The V gene lost 5 bases and the J gene lost 6 bases, with 17 bases spanning the gap. This CDR3 has 15 amino acids. CDR3 sequence (DNA): TGTGCCAGCAGCCGTCCCTGGCCGGGAGGTCAGCCCCAGCATTTT. Translation gives CASSRPWPGGQPQHF.

As regards this clone: This likely stems from a read error, as it lies one base from a far larger clone. Other DNA sequences within the sample encode an identical CDR3. V gene TRBV10-3 combines with J gene TRBJ2-7; D ambiguous. This CDR3 has 14 amino acids. Germline lookup yields CDR1 ENHRY and CDR2 SYGVKD. The CDR3 here is CAISESSRYYEQYF. For the CDR3, the DNA is TGCGCCATCAGTGAGTCCAGTCGCTACTACGAGCAGTACTTC.

The chain has TRBV28 and TRBJ2-7; D is perhaps TRBD2 (7 bases). Between the trimmed V and J ends, which lost 6 bases and 3 bases, there was a span of 9 bases. The CDR3 is 12 residues long. CDR1 and CDR2 from the germline V gene are MDHEN and SYDVKM. The CDR3 is CASRRGGYEQYF. The CDR3 region has the DNA TGTGCCAGCAGAAGGGGGGGCTACGAGCAGTACTTC.

The J gene is TRBJ2-5, the V gene TRBV2; D tentatively reads TRBD1 or TRBD2 (5 bases each). The CDR3 is 14 residues long. Germline CDR1 reads SNHLY; CDR2 reads FYNNEI. With 6 bases removed from V and 5 bases from J, the gap between germline ends came to 16 bases. This CDR3 is CASSGTVIQETQYF. The DNA for the CDR3 is TGTGCCAGCAGCGGGACCGTCATACAGGAGACCCAGTACTTC.

The V and J genes are TRBV5-1 and TRBJ1-1; the match to TRBD1 covers 7 bases. Germline V lookup: CDR1 SGHRS, CDR2 YFSETQ. This CDR3 is built from 16 residues. Trimming cost V 4 bases and J 0 bases; bases outside gene matches: 9. The CDR3 region is CASSRQGTLMNTEAFF. The CDR3 region has the DNA TGCGCCAGCAGCCGACAGGGAACCCTTATGAACACTGAAGCTTTCTTT.

V is TRBV28 and J is TRBJ1-1; D possibly corresponds to TRBD1 (6 bases). CDR1 and CDR2 from the germline V gene are MDHEN and SYDVKM. Trimming left V 1 base short and J 11 bases short, with 11 bases between. This CDR3 has 12 amino acids. DNA for the CDR3: TGTGCCAGCAGTTTATATCCAGGGGCGGCTTTCTTT. This gives the protein CASSLYPGAAFF.

In the case of this clone: A far larger clone is one nucleotide away, so this likely arose from a read error. The chain uses TRBV29-1 and TRBJ2-2, with D perhaps TRBD1 (6 bases). CDR3 length equals 14 residues. Looked up from germline, CDR1 is SQVTM and CDR2 is ANQGSEA. Trimming removed 4 bases from V and 2 bases from J, with 11 bases in between. CDR3 nucleotides: TGCAGCGTTGTTATGACAGGAAACACCGGGGAGCTGTTTTTT. Translated, it gives CSVVMTGNTGELFF.

This clone was detected only a few times. The J gene is TRBJ2-1, the V gene TRBV6-1, with D perhaps given as TRBD1 or TRBD2 (5 bases each). Germline values: CDR1 MNHNS, CDR2 SASEGT. Trimming shortened V by 5 bases and J by 4 bases, and 15 bases separated the two germline ends. CDR3 size: 15 residues. CDR3: CASSKTGTLYNEQFF. Written as DNA, the CDR3 is TGTGCCAGCAGTAAAACCGGGACCCTTTACAATGAGCAGTTCTTC.

This clone was counted between two and nine times. The chain is built from TRBV11-3 and TRBJ2-7; 8 bases are shared with TRBD1. Germline V gene sequence: CDR1 SGHNT, CDR2 YENEEA. The CDR3 spans 15 residues. Germline trimming cut 5 bases from V and 7 bases from J; bases unmatched to any gene: 13. The CDR3 here is CASSRSRGQAGEQYF. CDR3 coding DNA: TGTGCCAGCAGCCGCTCGAGGGGACAGGCGGGTGAGCAGTACTTC.

Concerning this clone: With only one base between it and a far larger clone, this is likely a read error. Within the sample, other DNA sequences also encode this same CDR3. The chain combines TRBV30 with TRBJ2-7; maybe TRBD2 (5 bases). V dropped 7 bases and J dropped 3 bases, with 16 bases sitting between them. The CDR3 sequence is 13 residues long. The V gene's germline CDR1 is GTSNPN and CDR2 SVGIG (reference sequence). The CDR3 DNA is TGTGCCTTTCGAGGGAGTGCTAACTACGAGCAGTACTTC. Its translation: CAFRGSANYEQYF.

The V gene is TRBV28, the J gene TRBJ2-7; 7 bases are a match to TRBD1. The CDR3 totals 14 residues. CDR1 and CDR2 from the germline V gene are MDHEN and SYDVKM. The V gene end was trimmed by 5 bases and the J gene end by 2 bases; junction bases not matched to a gene: 6. CDR3 amino acids: CASSPWTGAYEQYF. CDR3 nucleotide sequence: TGTGCCAGCAGTCCGTGGACAGGAGCCTACGAGCAGTACTTC.

The genes are TRBV7-9 and TRBJ2-7; 7 bases match TRBD1. CDR3 length: 17 residues. J gave up 3 bases and V 5 bases, and 16 bases lay outside the gene matches. The germline V gene has CDR1 SEHNR and CDR2 FQNEAQ (reference sequence). The DNA for the CDR3 is TGTGCCAGCAGCCCCCGCAGCGGACAGGAATCTTACTACGAGCAGTACTTC. It yields the protein CASSPRSGQESYYEQYF.

This clone was picked up one time. A read error is the likely source, as a far larger clone sits one nucleotide away. The identical CDR3 is also encoded by other nucleotide sequences in the sample. This sequence joins TRBV11-2 and TRBJ2-5, with D tentatively TRBD2 (5 bases). The CDR3 totals 15 residues. Trimming took off 2 bases at V and 8 bases at J, with 18 bases between the two ends. Germline CDR1 reads SGHAT; CDR2 reads FQNNGV. The CDR3 coding sequence is TGTGCCAGCAGCTTAAGTTCACTAGATGGTGAAACCCAGTACTTC. Translated, it gives CASSLSSLDGETQYF.

The rearrangement links TRBV7-7 to TRBJ2-2; 9 bases line up with TRBD1. Germline loops: CDR1 SSHAT, CDR2 FNYEAQ (reference sequence). There are 15 residues in the CDR3. V dropped 5 bases and J dropped 5; count of bases not matched to a gene: 6. The CDR3 spells CASSPRQGGTGELFF. DNA of the CDR3: TGTGCCAGCAGCCCCCGACAGGGGGGAACCGGGGAGCTGTTTTTT.

Worth noting for this clone: A far bigger clonotype differs at one base, so this is likely a read error. The V gene is TRBV5-4, the J gene TRBJ2-3; tentatively, D is TRBD1 or TRBD2 (5 bases each). V shed 5 bases and J shed 0 bases, with 10 bases lying between them. The CDR3 loop spans 14 amino acids. Germline V CDR1 and CDR2: SGHNT, YYREEE (reference sequence). The chain's CDR3 is CASRPGRSTDTQYF. The CDR3, as DNA: TGTGCCAGCAGACCGGGGCGTAGCACAGATACGCAGTATTTT.

Notes on this clone: This likely traces to a read error, being one base from a far larger clone. This sequence joins TRBV7-6 and TRBJ2-7, with 7 bases that match TRBD1. J gave up 3 bases and V 1 base, and 3 bases lay outside the gene matches. Germline V gives CDR1 SGHVS, CDR2 FNYEAQ. This CDR3 is 14 amino acids long. The CDR3 loop reads CASSLVTGSYEQYF. DNA of the CDR3: TGTGCCAGCAGCTTAGTGACAGGGAGCTACGAGCAGTACTTC.

This chain joins TRBV19 and TRBJ2-7; TRBD1 or TRBD2 may be the D gene (6 bases each). V was pared by 2 bases and J by 4 bases, with 12 bases between. This CDR3 contains 14 residues. The V gene's germline CDR1 is LNHDA and CDR2 SQIVND (reference sequence). CDR3 region: CASSIIGGSYEQYF. In nucleotides, the CDR3 is TGTGCCAGTAGTATAATCGGGGGCAGTTACGAGCAGTACTTC.

This chain links TRBV19 with TRBJ2-7; 8 nucleotides agree with TRBD1. Germline loops: CDR1 LNHDA, CDR2 SQIVND (reference sequence). The CDR3 totals 13 residues. The V and J ends lost 11 bases and 2 bases, in that order; junction bases with no gene match: 8. The CDR3 DNA reads TGTGCCTCTAGGGGACAGGAACCCTACGAGCAGTACTTC. It is translated as CASRGQEPYEQYF.

This clone was picked up one time. The chain joins TRBV7-7 to TRBJ2-2; D call uncertain. V lost 1 base and J 3 bases, leaving 12 bases between the germline ends. CDR3 length equals 16 residues. The germline V gene has CDR1 SSHAT and CDR2 FNYEAQ (reference sequence). The CDR3 nucleotides are TGTGCCAGCAGCTTAGGGGCAGGAGTGGACACCGGGGAGCTGTTTTTT. Amino acid sequence: CASSLGAGVDTGELFF.

This clone was seen a few times. This chain uses TRBV5-4 with TRBJ2-2; the match to TRBD2 covers 9 bases. The length of the CDR3 is 16 residues. Trimming at V came to 4 bases and at J to 4 bases, leaving 8 bases not matched to a gene. Germline CDR1 SGHNT, CDR2 YYREEE (reference sequence). The CDR3 DNA follows: TGTGCCAGCAGCCCGACCTCAGCGGGAGGCACCGGGGAGCTGTTTTTT. Amino acid sequence: CASSPTSAGGTGELFF.

Worth noting for this clone: This sequence is one base from a far larger clone and is likely a read error. The V call is TRBV5-6, the J call TRBJ2-5; 9 positions match TRBD1. The J call could be wrong; TRBJ2-7 is a better fit for the DNA end. CDR3 length: 18 residues. Germline loops: CDR1 SGHDT, CDR2 YYEEEE. CDR3 region: CASSSHLDRGIVTYEQYF. The CDR3 nucleotides are TGTGCCAGCAGCTCCCACCTGGACAGGGGTATCGTTACCTACGAGCAGTACTTC.

This clone has only a few counts. The chain is built from TRBV7-9 and TRBJ1-4, with TRBD1 matching 9 bases. The length of the CDR3 is 14 residues. V was clipped by 5 bases and J by 8 bases; unmatched bases: 6. CDR1 and CDR2 (germline): SEHNR, FQNEAQ (reference sequence). The DNA for the CDR3 is TGTGCCAGCAGCGAAACAGGGGGCATGGAAAAACTGTTTTTT. This codes for CASSETGGMEKLFF.

V gene TRBV5-1 combines with J gene TRBJ2-5; D is unresolved. V lost 4 bases, J lost 2 bases, and 6 bases lay in between. Germline V gives CDR1 SGHRS, CDR2 YFSETQ. CDR3 length equals 12 residues. The CDR3 reads CASSREQETQYF. As DNA, the CDR3 is TGCGCCAGCAGCAGGGAACAAGAGACCCAGTACTTC. The variable domain in full, with the rest retrieved from reference TRBV5-1 and TRBJ2-5, is KAGVTQTPRYLIKTRGQQVTLSCSPISGHRSVSWYQQTPGQGLQFLFEYFSETQRNKGNFPGRFSGRQFSNSRSEMNVSTLELGDSALYLCASSREQETQYFGPGTRLLVL.